This passage covers 4 T cell receptor beta chains from one sample sequenced in a study of Ad26.COV2.S vaccination and SARS-CoV-2 variants. The repertoire was sequenced with immunoSEQ multiplex PCR; TCRdb's copy has only in-frame clones and lacks some. Among about 680,000 clones listed, around 92% were seen once. Treatment here: roughly 20 received Ad26.COV2.S at low or high dose, single or two shots; about 5 received placebo; per-sample allocation not given. Material that was analyzed had been drawn on day 63 after the first vaccine or placebo injection. The material was peripheral blood, obtained in a trial of Ad26.COV2.S vaccine versus placebo. Receptor source: a person between 18 and 65 years old who received the Ad26.COV2.S COVID-19 vaccine or a placebo.

J is TRBJ1-1 and V is TRBV16, with D tentatively TRBD1 (6 bases). The V and J ends lost 6 bases and 1 base respectively, with 9 bases between them. The CDR3 has 13 amino acids. From germline, CDR1 is KGHSY and CDR2 FQNENV. CDR3 amino acids: CASRGQQNTEAFF. CDR3 nucleotides: TGTGCCAGCAGAGGACAGCAGAACACTGAAGCTTTCTTT.

The rearrangement links TRBV3-1 (or the pseudogene TRBV3-2) to TRBJ1-2; D perhaps matches TRBD1 (6 bases). The CDR3 has 13 residues. With 10 bases removed from V and 7 bases from J, the gap between germline ends came to 19 bases. Germline V gene sequence: CDR1 LGHDT, CDR2 YNNKEL (reference sequence). The DNA for the CDR3 is TGTGCCACCCAGCCAAGCCACAGGGCTGGCTACACCTTC. Amino acid sequence: CATQPSHRAGYTF.

This sequence joins TRBV29-1 and TRBJ1-1; D not resolved. V lost 8 bases and J lost 3, with 16 bases in between. CDR3 size: 13 residues. Germline CDR1 SQVTM, CDR2 ANQGSEA. The CDR3 region has the DNA TGCAGCTCCATCTCCGGTGCAGACACTGAAGCTTTCTTT. Its protein product is CSSISGADTEAFF.

This clone occurred a few times. The chain joins TRBV30 to TRBJ1-5, with a tentative D call TRBD1 (5 bases). Trimming left V 3 bases short and J 0 bases short, with 6 bases between. This CDR3 spans 13 amino acids. In germline, CDR1 is GTSNPN, CDR2 SVGIG (reference sequence). CDR3 loop: CAWRGHSNQPQHF. The CDR3 DNA reads TGTGCCTGGAGAGGACATAGCAATCAGCCCCAGCATTTT.